This passage covers 30 T cell receptor beta chains from one sample sequenced in a study of beta chain features in type 1 diabetes. Every bit of the isolated RNA underwent reverse transcription, so sequencing read expressed TCRB transcripts. The assay was immunoSEQ multiplex PCR, and TCRdb's table has in-frame clones only and misses some. In the table there are 900,000 or so clones, roughly 15% of which are singletons. Sequencing used naive CD4+ T cells from blood. The source of these receptors is a woman under 30 in good health.

Comment on this clone: Other DNA sequences from this sample encode an identical CDR3 as well. The V call is TRBV29-1, the J call TRBJ2-3; TRBD2 is a possible D gene (5 bases). Germline V lookup: CDR1 SQVTM, CDR2 ANQGSEA. The CDR3 length is 12 residues. V shed 6 bases and J shed 0 bases, with 7 bases lying between them. The CDR3 region is CSVEGSTDTQYF. CDR3 DNA sequence: TGCAGCGTCGAGGGTAGCACAGATACGCAGTATTTT.

This clone came up a few times. V usage is TRBV2 and J usage is TRBJ2-7; D gene uncertain. Germline loops: CDR1 SNHLY, CDR2 FYNNEI. V was pared by 3 bases and J by 0 bases, with 6 bases between. This CDR3 region has 13 residues. The CDR3 DNA is TGTGCCAGCAGTGATGGGTTCTCCTACGAGCAGTACTTC. Protein sequence: CASSDGFSYEQYF.

This clone has just a few counts. This chain joins TRBV5-4 and TRBJ2-3; 8 bases map to TRBD2. V gave up 0 bases and J gave up 2 bases; unmatched junction bases: 5. In germline, CDR1 is SGHNT, CDR2 YYREEE (reference sequence). The length of the CDR3 is 16 residues. The CDR3 spells CASSLGASGFTDTQYF. The CDR3 nucleotides are TGTGCCAGCAGCTTGGGGGCTAGCGGGTTCACAGATACGCAGTATTTT.

In this sample, this clone turned up a few times. V and J are TRBV10-3 and TRBJ2-1; no clear D gene. The CDR3 covers 13 residues. Trimming cost V 7 bases and J 0 bases, with 7 bases left between them. The germline V gene has CDR1 ENHRY and CDR2 SYGVKD. CDR3 sequence reads: CAIMGSSYNEQFF. CDR3 in DNA: TGTGCCATCATGGGAAGCTCCTACAATGAGCAGTTCTTC.

The gene calls are TRBV4-2 and TRBJ2-1; D remains ambiguous. The CDR3 spans 15 residues. The germline V and J ends were trimmed by 1 base and 5 bases, with 12 bases remaining between them. The germline V gene encodes CDR1 LGHNA and CDR2 YNFKEQ. CDR3 sequence: CASSQGKKINNEQFF. CDR3 DNA: TGTGCCAGCAGCCAAGGGAAGAAGATCAACAATGAGCAGTTCTTC.

The chain has TRBV28 and TRBJ2-1, with a weak D call TRBD2 (6 bases). The CDR3 is 12 residues long. V dropped 6 bases and J dropped 8 bases, with 11 bases sitting between them. Germline V gene lookup returns CDR1 MDHEN and CDR2 SYDVKM. The CDR3 is CASRREGYEQFF. DNA for the CDR3: TGTGCCAGCAGGCGGGAAGGGTATGAGCAGTTCTTC.

The rearrangement joins TRBV7-9 to TRBJ2-7; 12 nucleotides match TRBD1. Germline loops: CDR1 SEHNR, CDR2 FQNEAQ (reference sequence). After removal of 4 bases from V and 6 bases from J, the junction contained 7 bases not matched to a gene. CDR3 length equals 15 residues. The CDR3, as DNA: TGTGCCAGCAGCTCTTTGGGGACAGGGGGCTTCGAGCAGTACTTC. Translated, it gives CASSSLGTGGFEQYF.

The V gene is TRBV28, the J gene TRBJ2-1; 8 nucleotides line up with TRBD1. With 6 bases clipped from V and 1 base from J, the junction kept 8 bases outside the gene matches. CDR1 and CDR2 from the germline V gene are MDHEN and SYDVKM. This CDR3 is built from 16 residues. The DNA of the CDR3 is TGTGCCAGCAGATCAGGGGGCATGGGGTCCTACAATGAGCAGTTCTTC. This gives the protein CASRSGGMGSYNEQFF.

The chain employs TRBV7-8 and TRBJ2-3; unclear D gene. From germline, CDR1 is SGHVS and CDR2 FQNEAQ. The CDR3 has 13 residues. The ends were cut back, 10 bases at V and 4 bases at J, with 15 bases in the middle. This CDR3 is CATSNGYADTQYF. Here the CDR3 DNA reads TGTGCCACCAGTAACGGGTACGCAGATACGCAGTATTTT.

There are a few counts of this clone. V is TRBV10-3 and J is TRBJ2-2, with 10 bases identical to TRBD2. V lost 8 bases and J lost 7; bases outside the gene matches: 7. The germline CDR1 and CDR2 sequences are ENHRY and SYGVKD. The CDR3 runs 14 residues. The DNA of the CDR3 is TGTGCCATCGAGAGCGGGAGGGCCGTCGGGGAGCTGTTTTTT. Residues: CAIESGRAVGELFF.

A note on this clone: The sample carries other DNA sequences with the same CDR3. The rearrangement joins TRBV27 to TRBJ1-6, with D tentatively TRBD1 (5 bases). Trimming took 5 bases from V and 10 from J, leaving 15 bases between them. The CDR3 runs to 14 residues. Per germline, CDR1 MNHEY and CDR2 SMNVEV (reference sequence). The CDR3 protein is CASSLREGNSPLHF. The CDR3 DNA is TGTGCCAGCAGTCTCAGAGAGGGGAACTCACCCCTCCACTTT.

This clone has at least ten counts. V usage is TRBV14 and J usage is TRBJ1-5; the D is unclear. Germline V gene data show CDR1 as SGHDN and CDR2 as FVKESK. This CDR3 has 13 residues. V was cut by 1 base and J by 5 bases, with 6 bases left in between. CDR3 DNA: TGTGCCAGCAGCCAAGGGACGCATCAGCCCCAGCATTTT. This translates into CASSQGTHQPQHF. The full variable domain, rest sourced from reference TRBV14 and TRBJ1-5, is EAGVTQFPSHSVIEKGQTVTLRCDPISGHDNLYWYRRVMGKEIKFLLHFVKESKQDESGMPNNRFLAERTGGTYSTLKVQPAELEDSGVYFCASSQGTHQPQHFGDGTRLSIL.

This clone was found a few times. The chain uses TRBV5-4 and TRBJ2-7, with D hard to call. The CDR3 loop spans 14 amino acids. The V and J ends lost 0 bases and 0 bases respectively, with 7 bases between them. The germline CDR1 and CDR2 sequences are SGHNT and YYREEE (reference sequence). CDR3 DNA sequence: TGTGCCAGCAGCTTGGAGCCGACCTCCTACGAGCAGTACTTC. Translation gives CASSLEPTSYEQYF.

V is TRBV7-3 and J is TRBJ2-7; no definite D call. This CDR3 is built from 12 residues. V lost 5 bases and J 3 bases, leaving 8 bases between the germline ends. The germline V gene encodes CDR1 SGHTA and CDR2 FQGTGA. The CDR3 here is CASSPVYYEQYF. The CDR3 DNA reads TGTGCCAGCAGCCCCGTGTACTACGAGCAGTACTTC.

The table lists this clone with a few counts. The CDR3 sequence: CASSMDRVTDTQYF. CDR3 in DNA: TGTGCCAGTAGTATGGACAGGGTCACAGATACGCAGTATTTT. The chain is built from TRBV19 and TRBJ2-3, with TRBD1 matching 8 bases. Germline V gives CDR1 LNHDA, CDR2 SQIVND (reference sequence). J was trimmed by 2 bases and V by 3 bases; bases with no gene match: 1. CDR3 length: 14 amino acids.

This clone turned up a few times. This rearrangement joins TRBV5-6 to TRBJ1-1; D remains ambiguous. From germline, CDR1 is SGHDT and CDR2 YYEEEE. CDR3 length equals 14 residues. V shed 2 bases and J shed 0 bases, with 8 bases lying between them. The CDR3 region is CASSFGILNTEAFF. CDR3 coding DNA: TGTGCCAGCAGCTTCGGGATCTTGAACACTGAAGCTTTCTTT.

The chain links TRBV20-1 to TRBJ2-7; no clear D. V was shortened by 3 bases and J by 7 bases, with 10 bases between the two germline ends. This CDR3 has 11 residues. Germline V CDR1 and CDR2: DFQATT, SNEGSKA (reference sequence). This chain's CDR3 is CSASVGFEQYF. In nucleotides, the CDR3 is TGCAGTGCTAGTGTGGGGTTTGAGCAGTACTTC.

This clone occurred a few times. V and J are TRBV5-1 and TRBJ1-2; 9 bases match TRBD1. CDR1 is SGHRS and CDR2 is YFSETQ in the germline V gene. The ends lost 4 bases at V and 4 bases at J; junction bases unmatched: 8. CDR3 size: 15 residues. The CDR3 loop is CASSKGQGDTYGYTF. CDR3 nucleotides: TGCGCCAGCAGCAAGGGACAGGGTGACACCTATGGCTACACCTTC.

Comment on this clone: One junction end does not reproduce the germline sequence, and a read error may be involved. The chain couples TRBV7-7 to TRBJ2-7; a possible D gene is TRBD1 (5 bases). The CDR3 is 14 amino acids. Germline loops: CDR1 SSHAT, CDR2 FNYEAQ (reference sequence). CDR3 amino acids: CASSIRGQGYEQYF. CDR3 nucleotide sequence: TGTGCTAGCAGCATTCGTGGGCAGGGCTACGAGCAGTACTTC.

The rearrangement joins TRBV28 to TRBJ1-1, with D uncertain. V was trimmed by 6 bases and J by 3 bases, leaving 17 bases between them. The V gene's germline CDR1 is MDHEN and CDR2 SYDVKM. The CDR3 loop spans 15 amino acids. CDR3 residues: CASSFRDGGDTEAFF. The CDR3 DNA is TGTGCCAGCAGCTTTCGAGACGGTGGGGACACTGAAGCTTTCTTT.

In its sample, this clone was seen a few times. The chain joins TRBV2 to TRBJ2-1; D is uncertain. CDR1 and CDR2 from the germline V gene are SNHLY and FYNNEI. The CDR3 totals 13 residues. Trimming cost V 8 bases and J 7 bases, with 15 bases left between them. CDR3 sequence: CASVKKFVNEQFF. The CDR3 DNA sequence: TGTGCCAGCGTCAAAAAGTTTGTGAATGAGCAGTTCTTC.

This clone was counted between two and nine times. The J gene is TRBJ1-3, the V gene TRBV7-2; perhaps TRBD1 as D (5 bases). The germline CDR1 and CDR2 sequences are SGHTA and FQGNSA. Trimming stripped 5 bases from V and 0 bases from J, with 14 bases between. CDR3 length equals 16 residues. The CDR3, as DNA: TGTGCCAGCAGCCTAGGAGGGGACCTCTCTGGAAACACCATATATTTT. Translated: CASSLGGDLSGNTIYF.

V and J are TRBV20-1 and TRBJ1-1; D gene uncertain. The germline gives CDR1 DFQATT, CDR2 SNEGSKA (reference sequence). The V and J ends lost 3 bases and 6 bases respectively, with 8 bases between them. The CDR3 extends over 11 amino acids. For the CDR3, the DNA is TGCAGTGCTAGCGTGATATCTGAAGCTTTCTTT. Its protein product is CSASVISEAFF.

This clone was counted a few times. This chain uses TRBV5-6 with TRBJ2-1, with 7 bases fitting TRBD2. The CDR3 length is 16 residues. Unmatched junction bases numbered 8, after V lost 2 bases and J lost 3 bases. The germline V gene encodes CDR1 SGHDT and CDR2 YYEEEE. CDR3 region: CASSFSLASGYNEQFF. The CDR3 DNA reads as TGTGCCAGCAGCTTTAGTTTGGCTAGCGGCTACAATGAGCAGTTCTTC.

The chain couples TRBV18 to TRBJ2-7; TRBD2 might be the D (5 bases). The length of the CDR3 is 15 residues. Germline loops: CDR1 KGHSH, CDR2 LQKENI. V was pared by 3 bases and J by 6 bases, with 18 bases between. The CDR3 nucleotides read TGTGCCAGCTCACCGGCCATGTCCTTTGAGGGCGAGCAGTACTTC. Its translation: CASSPAMSFEGEQYF.

This chain's CDR3 is CASSLAPSGRPYNEQFF. CDR3 in DNA: TGTGCCAGCAGCTTAGCCCCAAGCGGGAGGCCCTACAATGAGCAGTTCTTC. V is TRBV7-9 and J is TRBJ2-1; 9 nucleotides align to TRBD2. After removal of 0 bases from V and 2 bases from J, the junction contained 5 bases not matched to a gene. The germline V gene encodes CDR1 SEHNR and CDR2 FQNEAQ (reference sequence). There are 17 residues in the CDR3. The variable domain in full, completed from reference TRBV7-9 and TRBJ2-1, reads DTGVSQNPRHKITKRGQNVTFRCDPISEHNRLYWYRQTLGQGPEFLTYFQNEAQLEKSRLLSDRFSAERPKGSFSTLEIQRTEQGDSAMYLCASSLAPSGRPYNEQFFGPGTRLTVL.

This chain's CDR3 is CASSTPGQLYGYTF. CDR3 DNA sequence: TGTGCCAGCAGCACGCCGGGACAGTTATATGGCTACACCTTC. This chain joins TRBV7-8 and TRBJ1-2, with TRBD1 identical over 7 bases. This CDR3 has 14 amino acids. Germline CDR1 SGHVS, CDR2 FQNEAQ. J was trimmed by 5 bases and V by 5 bases; bases with no gene match: 8.

The chain has TRBV27 and TRBJ1-2; 9 bases agree with TRBD1. The CDR3 has 15 residues. The V and J ends lost 6 bases and 7 bases, in that order; junction bases with no gene match: 12. Per germline, CDR1 MNHEY and CDR2 SMNVEV (reference sequence). CDR3 coding DNA: TGTGCCAGCAGCTCAACAACAGGGGGCAGTAGTGGCTACACCTTC. Translating it yields CASSSTTGGSSGYTF.

This chain connects TRBV9 to TRBJ2-7; 10 bases agree with TRBD1. In germline, CDR1 is SGDLS, CDR2 YYNGEE. V lost 2 bases to trimming and J lost 3 bases; unmatched junction nucleotides: 5. The CDR3 consists of 15 residues. CDR3 nucleotides: TGTGCCAGCAGCGTGGGACAGGGGTGGGGCTACGAGCAGTACTTC. This gives the protein CASSVGQGWGYEQYF.

This clone appeared a few times. This CDR3 reads CASSPAVGQGLDEQYF. The CDR3 DNA follows: TGCGCCAGCAGCCCCGCTGTGGGACAGGGGCTGGATGAGCAGTACTTC. The rearrangement uses TRBV5-1 and TRBJ2-5, with TRBD1 matching over 10 bases. V lost 4 bases and J lost 11; bases outside the gene matches: 17. Germline CDR1 is SGHRS and CDR2 is YFSETQ. This CDR3 is 16 amino acids long.